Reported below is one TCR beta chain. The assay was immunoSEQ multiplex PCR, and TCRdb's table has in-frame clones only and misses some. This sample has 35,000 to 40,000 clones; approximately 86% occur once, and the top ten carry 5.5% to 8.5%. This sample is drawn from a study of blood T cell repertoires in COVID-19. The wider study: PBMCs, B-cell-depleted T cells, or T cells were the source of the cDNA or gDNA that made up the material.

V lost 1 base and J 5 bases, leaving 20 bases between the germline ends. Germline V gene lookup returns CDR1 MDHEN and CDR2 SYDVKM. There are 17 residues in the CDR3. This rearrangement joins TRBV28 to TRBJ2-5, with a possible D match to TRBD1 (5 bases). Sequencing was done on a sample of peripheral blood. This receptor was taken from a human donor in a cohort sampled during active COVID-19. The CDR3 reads CASSLSAPSDSAETQYF. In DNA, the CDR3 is TGTGCCAGCAGTTTATCAGCACCGAGCGACAGCGCGGAGACCCAGTACTTC.